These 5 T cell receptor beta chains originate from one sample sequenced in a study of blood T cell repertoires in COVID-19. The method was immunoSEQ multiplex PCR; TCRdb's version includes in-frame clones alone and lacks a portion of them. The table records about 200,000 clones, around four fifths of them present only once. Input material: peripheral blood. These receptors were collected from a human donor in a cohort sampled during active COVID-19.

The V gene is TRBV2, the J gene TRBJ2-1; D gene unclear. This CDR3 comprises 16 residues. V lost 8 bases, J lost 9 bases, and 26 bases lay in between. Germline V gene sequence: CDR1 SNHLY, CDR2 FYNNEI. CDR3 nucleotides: TGTGCCAGCCTCCGTTTCCTCCCCGCATCGTCCGGTGAGCAGTTCTTC. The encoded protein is CASLRFLPASSGEQFF.

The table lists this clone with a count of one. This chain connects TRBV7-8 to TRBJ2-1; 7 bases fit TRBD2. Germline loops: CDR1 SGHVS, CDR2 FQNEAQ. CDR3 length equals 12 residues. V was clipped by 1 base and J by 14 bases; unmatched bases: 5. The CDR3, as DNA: TGTGCCAGCAGCTTAGTCCGGGGGAGGGAGTTCTTC. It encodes CASSLVRGREFF.

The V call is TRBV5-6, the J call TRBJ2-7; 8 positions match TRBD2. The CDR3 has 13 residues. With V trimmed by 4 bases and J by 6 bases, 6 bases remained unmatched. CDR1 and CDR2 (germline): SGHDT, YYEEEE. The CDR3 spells CASSPSLAVEQYV. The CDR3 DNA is TGTGCCAGCAGCCCCTCACTAGCGGTCGAGCAGTACGTC.

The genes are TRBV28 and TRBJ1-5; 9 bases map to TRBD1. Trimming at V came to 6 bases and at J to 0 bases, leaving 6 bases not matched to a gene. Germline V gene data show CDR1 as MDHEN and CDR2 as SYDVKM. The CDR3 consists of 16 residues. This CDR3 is CASRGQGVGSNQPQHF. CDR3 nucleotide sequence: TGTGCCAGCAGGGGACAGGGTGTGGGTAGCAATCAGCCCCAGCATTTT.

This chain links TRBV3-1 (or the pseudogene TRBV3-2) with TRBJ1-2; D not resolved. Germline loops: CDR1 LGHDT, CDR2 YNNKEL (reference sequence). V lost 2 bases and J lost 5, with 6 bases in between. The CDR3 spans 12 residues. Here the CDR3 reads CASSQLAYGYTF. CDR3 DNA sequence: TGTGCCAGCAGCCAACTAGCTTATGGCTACACCTTC.